This is a list of T cell receptor beta chains from one sample in a study of regulatory T cells in long-lasting Graves disease. TCRdb called the multiplex PCR reads again in MiXCR, with one record for every CDR3 protein. Of approximately 470,000 distinct CDR3 sequences listed, around 20% were seen once; the top ten hold under 9%. Sequenced here: peripheral blood mononuclear cells (PBMCs), sampled when the disease was refractory, from a patient treated with antithyroid drugs. These receptors all stem from a female donor with Graves disease. Each CDR3 is given with its conserved first and last residue. The D gene is left open where the match is weak. Rows may omit the clone size; those that give it use once, few, many or a size class.

cdr3_aa: CASIRPPEQYF
cdr3_nt: TGTGCCAGCATCCGACCCCCCGAGCAGTACTTC
clone_size: many
v_call: TRBV6-1
j_call: TRBJ2-7
d_call: -

cdr3_aa: CATSYFDIDTGELFF
cdr3_nt: TGTGCCACCAGTTATTTTGACATAGACACCGGGGAGCTGTTTTTT
clone_size: -
v_call: TRBV24-1
j_call: TRBJ2-2
d_call: -

cdr3_aa: CASSSRLGPLSPLHF
cdr3_nt: TGTGCCAGCAGCTCCCGATTGGGCCCCTTATCACCCCTCCACTTT
clone_size: many
v_call: TRBV7-8
j_call: TRBJ1-6
d_call: -

cdr3_aa: CASSSYEQFF
cdr3_nt: TGTGCCAGCAGCTCCTACGAGCAGTTCTTC
clone_size: -
v_call: TRBV28
j_call: TRBJ2-1
d_call: -

cdr3_aa: CASSVSPVTTYNEQFF
cdr3_nt: TGTGCCAGCAGCGTAAGCCCCGTTACTACCTACAATGAGCAGTTCTTC
clone_size: few
v_call: TRBV9
j_call: TRBJ2-1
d_call: -

cdr3_aa: CAIPVGLAGTTGELFF
cdr3_nt: TGTGCCATCCCCGTTGGACTAGCGGGGACCACCGGGGAGCTGTTTTTT
clone_size: many
v_call: TRBV2
j_call: TRBJ2-2
d_call: TRBD2

cdr3_aa: CATALGKTEQYF
cdr3_nt: TGTGCCACCGCCCTCGGGAAAACTGAGCAGTACTTC
clone_size: many
v_call: TRBV28
j_call: TRBJ2-7
d_call: -

cdr3_aa: CASSLTTGGYLEQYF
cdr3_nt: TGTGCCAGCAGTCTTACGACAGGGGGCTACCTCGAGCAGTACTTC
clone_size: many
v_call: TRBV6-1
j_call: TRBJ2-7
d_call: TRBD1

cdr3_aa: CSARDLAGLADTQYF
cdr3_nt: TGCAGTGCTAGAGATCTAGCGGGATTGGCAGATACGCAGTATTTT
clone_size: -
v_call: TRBV20-1
j_call: TRBJ2-3
d_call: TRBD2

cdr3_aa: CASSQDVGQYF
cdr3_nt: TGTGCCAGCAGCCAAGACGTGGGGCAGTACTTC
clone_size: few
v_call: TRBV3-1
j_call: TRBJ2-7
d_call: -

cdr3_aa: CASRDFSNTEAFF
cdr3_nt: TGTGCCAGCAGAGACTTTTCAAACACTGAAGCTTTCTTT
clone_size: many
v_call: TRBV2
j_call: TRBJ1-1
d_call: -

cdr3_aa: CSASPGHSNQPQHF
cdr3_nt: TGCAGTGCTAGTCCAGGGCATAGCAATCAGCCCCAGCATTTT
clone_size: few
v_call: TRBV20-1
j_call: TRBJ1-5
d_call: -

cdr3_aa: CSAKQGREQPQHF
cdr3_nt: TGCAGTGCTAAACAGGGAAGAGAACAGCCCCAGCATTTT
clone_size: few
v_call: TRBV20-1
j_call: TRBJ1-5
d_call: -

cdr3_aa: CASSDAGRQPQHF
cdr3_nt: TGTGCCAGCAGTGACGCCGGGAGGCAGCCCCAGCATTTT
clone_size: -
v_call: TRBV2
j_call: TRBJ1-5
d_call: -

cdr3_aa: CASSLLGTFEAFF
cdr3_nt: TGTGCCAGCAGCTTACTCGGGACCTTCGAAGCTTTCTTT
clone_size: few
v_call: TRBV28
j_call: TRBJ1-1
d_call: -

cdr3_aa: CAGGEGQGLSGYTF
cdr3_nt: TGTGCCGGGGGTGAGGGGCAGGGCTTATCCGGCTACACCTTC
clone_size: -
v_call: TRBV10-3
j_call: TRBJ1-2
d_call: -

cdr3_aa: CASSPYAGYNGEQYF
cdr3_nt: TGTGCCAGCAGCCCATACGCAGGGTATAACGGCGAGCAGTACTTC
clone_size: many
v_call: TRBV11-2
j_call: TRBJ2-7
d_call: -

cdr3_aa: CASSQDIAGGYPYEQYF
cdr3_nt: TGTGCCAGCAGCCAAGATATAGCGGGAGGCTACCCCTACGAGCAGTACTTC
clone_size: many
v_call: TRBV5-1
j_call: TRBJ2-7
d_call: TRBD2

cdr3_aa: CASSLRGYSSQPQHF
cdr3_nt: TGTGCCAGCAGTTTACGAGGGTATAGCAGTCAGCCCCAGCATTTT
clone_size: -
v_call: TRBV28
j_call: TRBJ1-5
d_call: -

cdr3_aa: CASSLLSGTGISYGYTF
cdr3_nt: TGTGCCAGCAGTTTATTGTCTGGGACAGGGATATCCTATGGCTACACCTTC
clone_size: many
v_call: TRBV28
j_call: TRBJ1-2
d_call: TRBD1